These T cell receptor beta chains were read from a single sample in a study of T cells in Graves' hyperthyroidism and ophthalmopathy. TCRdb analysed the multiplex PCR reads with MiXCR anew, one entry per CDR3 protein. The table shows about 550,000 distinct CDR3 sequences, with less than 25% occurring only once. Material: blood. The receptors stem from a young man with Graves' hyperthyroidism. CDR3s include the opening cysteine and the closing phenylalanine or tryptophan. D genes are given only for firm matches. Only part of the rows carry a size: once, few, many, or a class if the clone is expanded.

v_call: TRBV27; j_call: TRBJ2-5; clone_size: few; d_call: TRBD2; cdr3_nt: TGTGCCAGCAGTTTAACAGCGGGGGGAGCAAAGACCCAGTACTTC; cdr3_aa: CASSLTAGGAKTQYF
v_call: TRBV10-3; j_call: TRBJ1-2; clone_size: NA; d_call: NA; cdr3_nt: TGTGCCATCAGTGACTCAGGACCGGTCTATGGCTACACCTTC; cdr3_aa: CAISDSGPVYGYTF
v_call: TRBV5-5; j_call: TRBJ2-5; clone_size: many; d_call: NA; cdr3_nt: TGTGCCAGCAGCTTGGTGGCAAGCCAAGAGACCCAGTACTTC; cdr3_aa: CASSLVASQETQYF
v_call: TRBV9; j_call: TRBJ1-1; clone_size: many; d_call: NA; cdr3_nt: TGTGCCAGCAGCGATACGGTGATCGGGAACACTGAAGCTTTCTTT; cdr3_aa: CASSDTVIGNTEAFF
v_call: TRBV13; j_call: TRBJ1-1; clone_size: many; d_call: NA; cdr3_nt: TGTGCCAGCAGCATGCGCACGGGGAGTGGGGCTTTCTTT; cdr3_aa: CASSMRTGSGAFF
v_call: TRBV30; j_call: TRBJ1-1; clone_size: many; d_call: NA; cdr3_nt: TGCGCCCTCTCCGAGATCACTGAAGCTTTCTTT; cdr3_aa: CALSEITEAFF
v_call: TRBV28; j_call: TRBJ1-1; clone_size: many; d_call: NA; cdr3_nt: TGTGCCAGCAGTTTCCCTGGTGTCGTGAACACTGAAGCTTTCTTT; cdr3_aa: CASSFPGVVNTEAFF
v_call: TRBV30; j_call: TRBJ1-1; clone_size: many; d_call: NA; cdr3_nt: TGTGCCTGGAGTGAGGGGAACACTGAAGCTTTCTTT; cdr3_aa: CAWSEGNTEAFF
v_call: TRBV13; j_call: TRBJ2-2; clone_size: many; d_call: TRBD1; cdr3_nt: TGTGCCAGCAGCTTACCGACAGGGGGTCGTTACACCGGGGAGCTGTTTTTT; cdr3_aa: CASSLPTGGRYTGELFF
v_call: TRBV27; j_call: TRBJ1-2; clone_size: many; d_call: NA; cdr3_nt: TGTGCCAGCAGTCTCGGGATTAACTATGGCTACACCTTC; cdr3_aa: CASSLGINYGYTF
v_call: TRBV20-1; j_call: TRBJ2-2; clone_size: many; d_call: TRBD1; cdr3_nt: TGCAGTGCCCCCAGGGACAGGGTGGCCACCGGGGAGCTGTTTTTT; cdr3_aa: CSAPRDRVATGELFF
v_call: TRBV7-9; j_call: TRBJ1-1; clone_size: many; d_call: TRBD1; cdr3_nt: TGTGCCAGCAGCTACTCCGACAGGGCTGAAGCTTTCTTT; cdr3_aa: CASSYSDRAEAFF
v_call: TRBV2; j_call: TRBJ2-7; clone_size: few; d_call: NA; cdr3_nt: TGTGCCAGCAGTGAAGCCATCGAGCCTATCCTTCCCTACGAGCAGTACTTC; cdr3_aa: CASSEAIEPILPYEQYF
v_call: TRBV6-4; j_call: TRBJ2-2; clone_size: many; d_call: TRBD2; cdr3_nt: TGTGCCAGCAGTACGACTAGCGGGGGGGCCAGTAGCGGGGAGCTGTTTTTT; cdr3_aa: CASSTTSGGASSGELFF
v_call: TRBV12-3/TRBV12-4; j_call: TRBJ2-7; clone_size: many; d_call: NA; cdr3_nt: TGTGCCAGCAGTTTTAAGGAGGACGAGCAGTACTTC; cdr3_aa: CASSFKEDEQYF
v_call: TRBV7-8; j_call: TRBJ2-5; clone_size: many; d_call: NA; cdr3_nt: TGTGCCCCCAAGGGGGGGCAGGAGACCCAGTACTTC; cdr3_aa: CAPKGGQETQYF
v_call: TRBV19; j_call: TRBJ1-1; clone_size: few; d_call: TRBD1; cdr3_nt: TGTGCCAGTAGTAGCTCCCCGGGACAGGGGAGTAAAAGGACTGAAGCTTTCTTT; cdr3_aa: CASSSSPGQGSKRTEAFF
v_call: TRBV7-9; j_call: TRBJ1-1; clone_size: many; d_call: NA; cdr3_nt: TGTGCCAGCAGAACTGACGGGAACACTGAAGCTTTCTTT; cdr3_aa: CASRTDGNTEAFF
v_call: TRBV6-5; j_call: TRBJ2-7; clone_size: many; d_call: NA; cdr3_nt: TGTGCCAGCAGTTACCGATGGCAGGGGGGAGAGCAGTACTTC; cdr3_aa: CASSYRWQGGEQYF
v_call: TRBV28; j_call: TRBJ1-5; clone_size: many; d_call: NA; cdr3_nt: TGTGCCAGCAGTCCACCCGATCAGCCCCAGCATTTT; cdr3_aa: CASSPPDQPQHF
v_call: TRBV6-5; j_call: TRBJ2-7; clone_size: once; d_call: NA; cdr3_nt: TGTGCCAGCAGTTACACTGGGTCTAGCTCCAACGAGCAGTACTTC; cdr3_aa: CASSYTGSSSNEQYF
v_call: TRBV6-1; j_call: TRBJ1-1; clone_size: NA; d_call: NA; cdr3_nt: TGTGCCAGCACCTACCCCCCGGGGGGGAGAACTGAAGCTTTCTTT; cdr3_aa: CASTYPPGGRTEAFF
v_call: TRBV24-1; j_call: TRBJ1-2; clone_size: many; d_call: NA; cdr3_nt: TGTGCCACCAGTGAGGGGGCAGACTATGGCTACACCTTC; cdr3_aa: CATSEGADYGYTF
v_call: TRBV11-2; j_call: TRBJ2-6; clone_size: many; d_call: NA; cdr3_nt: TGTGCCAGCAGCTTAAGATCTGGGGCCAACGTCCTGACTTTC; cdr3_aa: CASSLRSGANVLTF
v_call: TRBV12-5; j_call: TRBJ1-1; clone_size: many; d_call: NA; cdr3_nt: TGTGCTAGTGGTTTTTACCCCTTGGGGGAGGGATTGACTGAAGCTTTCTTT; cdr3_aa: CASGFYPLGEGLTEAFF
v_call: TRBV12-3/TRBV12-4; j_call: TRBJ2-5; clone_size: few; d_call: NA; cdr3_nt: TGTGCCAGCAGTTTCGGGGATTCCTCAGGGACCCAGTACTTC; cdr3_aa: CASSFGDSSGTQYF
v_call: TRBV20-1; j_call: TRBJ2-7; clone_size: NA; d_call: NA; cdr3_nt: TGCAGTGCTAGAGAGGTGGGACGCCCCTACGAGCAGTACTTC; cdr3_aa: CSAREVGRPYEQYF
v_call: TRBV11-1; j_call: TRBJ1-2; clone_size: NA; d_call: NA; cdr3_nt: TGTGCCAGCAGCTTAGGGCCTTCGAGAGGCGGCTATGGCTACACCTTC; cdr3_aa: CASSLGPSRGGYGYTF
v_call: TRBV6-5; j_call: TRBJ2-2; clone_size: many; d_call: TRBD1; cdr3_nt: TGTGCCAGCAGTTACTCGACAGGGGGCAACACCGGGGAGCTGTTTTTT; cdr3_aa: CASSYSTGGNTGELFF
v_call: TRBV29-1; j_call: TRBJ1-2; clone_size: NA; d_call: NA; cdr3_nt: TGCAGCACTACAGGGAACTATGGCTACACCTTC; cdr3_aa: CSTTGNYGYTF
v_call: TRBV29-1; j_call: TRBJ1-2; clone_size: NA; d_call: NA; cdr3_nt: TGCAGCGTTCAGTCCCAGTATGATGGCTACACCTTC; cdr3_aa: CSVQSQYDGYTF
v_call: TRBV7-9; j_call: TRBJ2-2; clone_size: many; d_call: NA; cdr3_nt: TGTGCCAGCAGCCCGATTGGGGCCAGATCAATAAGCACCGGGGAGCTGTTTTTT; cdr3_aa: CASSPIGARSISTGELFF
v_call: TRBV6-2/TRBV6-3; j_call: TRBJ2-7; clone_size: many; d_call: NA; cdr3_nt: TGTGCCAGCAGTGGCCTAGCCAACTACGAGCAGTACTTC; cdr3_aa: CASSGLANYEQYF
v_call: TRBV6-1; j_call: TRBJ2-2; clone_size: NA; d_call: NA; cdr3_nt: TGTGCCAGCAGTGGCACGGTTATAGGGACCGGGGAGCTGTTTTTT; cdr3_aa: CASSGTVIGTGELFF
v_call: TRBV7-8; j_call: TRBJ1-5; clone_size: few; d_call: NA; cdr3_nt: TGTGCCAGCAGCTTAGTGTCTTGGGGGGGGGGCGATACCCAGCCCCAGCATTTT; cdr3_aa: CASSLVSWGGGDTQPQHF
v_call: TRBV11-1; j_call: TRBJ2-7; clone_size: many; d_call: NA; cdr3_nt: TGTGCCAGCAGCTTAGCGCTTGCGTTGAGCTCCTACGAGCAGTACTTC; cdr3_aa: CASSLALALSSYEQYF
v_call: TRBV7-9; j_call: TRBJ1-1; clone_size: many; d_call: NA; cdr3_nt: TGTGCCACCCTACTCCCGGGGATCGGCACTGAAGCTTTCTTT; cdr3_aa: CATLLPGIGTEAFF
v_call: TRBV29-1; j_call: TRBJ2-2; clone_size: many; d_call: NA; cdr3_nt: TGCAGCGTTGTTCAGAACACCGGGGAGCTGTTTTTT; cdr3_aa: CSVVQNTGELFF
v_call: TRBV28; j_call: TRBJ2-2; clone_size: many; d_call: NA; cdr3_nt: TGTGCCAGCAGAGAACTGAAGACCGGGGAGCTGTTTTTT; cdr3_aa: CASRELKTGELFF
v_call: TRBV28; j_call: TRBJ2-2; clone_size: NA; d_call: TRBD2; cdr3_nt: TGTGCCAGCAGCACCCTAGCGGGAGGCAACACCGGGGAGCTGTTTTTT; cdr3_aa: CASSTLAGGNTGELFF
v_call: TRBV27; j_call: TRBJ1-2; clone_size: many; d_call: NA; cdr3_nt: TGTGCCAGCAGTTCAGGGACCGGCTACACCTTC; cdr3_aa: CASSSGTGYTF
v_call: TRBV2; j_call: TRBJ2-5; clone_size: many; d_call: NA; cdr3_nt: TGTGCCAGCAGTCCTCAGGGGGGACCAGGAGAGACCCAGTACTTC; cdr3_aa: CASSPQGGPGETQYF
v_call: TRBV4-1; j_call: TRBJ1-5; clone_size: many; d_call: NA; cdr3_nt: TGCGCCAGCAGCCAAGATCGGGGCGGGCATCAGCCCCAGCATTTT; cdr3_aa: CASSQDRGGHQPQHF
v_call: TRBV29-1; j_call: TRBJ1-2; clone_size: many; d_call: NA; cdr3_nt: TGCAGCGTTGAGTATGGCTACACCTTC; cdr3_aa: CSVEYGYTF
v_call: TRBV28; j_call: TRBJ1-1; clone_size: many; d_call: NA; cdr3_nt: TGTGCCAGCAGTTTCTTACAGGGTGACACTGAAGCTTTCTTT; cdr3_aa: CASSFLQGDTEAFF
v_call: TRBV7-9; j_call: TRBJ1-2; clone_size: many; d_call: NA; cdr3_nt: TGTGCCAGCAGCCTAGTCGGAGGGATCTATGGCTACACCTTC; cdr3_aa: CASSLVGGIYGYTF
v_call: TRBV12-3/TRBV12-4; j_call: TRBJ1-1; clone_size: many; d_call: NA; cdr3_nt: TGTGCCAGCAGTACCCGAGGGAACACTGAAGCTTTCTTT; cdr3_aa: CASSTRGNTEAFF
v_call: TRBV6-1; j_call: TRBJ2-5; clone_size: NA; d_call: NA; cdr3_nt: TGTGCCAGCAGTCCCAGGACAGCTGGGGAGACCCAGTACTTC; cdr3_aa: CASSPRTAGETQYF
v_call: TRBV6-5; j_call: TRBJ2-7; clone_size: many; d_call: NA; cdr3_nt: TGTGCCAGCAGTTACTCGCCGGCGGAAGGGGAGCAGTACTTC; cdr3_aa: CASSYSPAEGEQYF
v_call: TRBV7-4; j_call: TRBJ1-5; clone_size: many; d_call: NA; cdr3_nt: TGTGCCAGCATCCTCCGCCGGAGTAATCAGCCCCAGCATTTT; cdr3_aa: CASILRRSNQPQHF
v_call: TRBV12-5; j_call: TRBJ1-1; clone_size: many; d_call: NA; cdr3_nt: TGTGCTAGTGGTTTGGGACGGACAGCTCCCACTGTAGGGGCTTTCTTT; cdr3_aa: CASGLGRTAPTVGAFF
v_call: TRBV7-9; j_call: TRBJ2-7; clone_size: NA; d_call: TRBD1; cdr3_nt: TGTGCCAGCAGTCCCCGCCGGACAGGGGACTACGAGCAGTACTTC; cdr3_aa: CASSPRRTGDYEQYF
v_call: TRBV6-2/TRBV6-3; j_call: TRBJ2-7; clone_size: NA; d_call: TRBD2; cdr3_nt: TGTGCCAGCAGTTACGGCGGGAGAGGTGAAAAGCAGTACTTC; cdr3_aa: CASSYGGRGEKQYF
v_call: TRBV6-5; j_call: TRBJ2-5; clone_size: many; d_call: TRBD2; cdr3_nt: TGTGCCAGCGCTCTAGCGGGGGGGCCCCCTCAAGAGACCCAGTACTTC; cdr3_aa: CASALAGGPPQETQYF
v_call: TRBV7-9; j_call: TRBJ1-1; clone_size: many; d_call: TRBD1; cdr3_nt: TGTGCCAGCAGCTCAGGGGGCGGCGGCACTGAAGCTTTCTTT; cdr3_aa: CASSSGGGGTEAFF
v_call: TRBV7-6; j_call: TRBJ1-2; clone_size: NA; d_call: NA; cdr3_nt: TGTGCCAGCACCCCCTGGGGGCTTAACTATGGCTACACCTTC; cdr3_aa: CASTPWGLNYGYTF
v_call: TRBV19; j_call: TRBJ2-5; clone_size: many; d_call: NA; cdr3_nt: TGTGCCAGTGGTCCCTCAGGGGTGGAGACCCAGTACTTC; cdr3_aa: CASGPSGVETQYF
v_call: TRBV19; j_call: TRBJ1-1; clone_size: few; d_call: NA; cdr3_nt: TGTGCCAGTCATAGGGCAGGGTTGAACACTGAAGCTTTCTTT; cdr3_aa: CASHRAGLNTEAFF
v_call: TRBV12-3/TRBV12-4; j_call: TRBJ2-5; clone_size: NA; d_call: TRBD2; cdr3_nt: TGTGCCAGCAGTTCCGGGACTAGCGGGGGGTACCAAGAGACCCAGTACTTC; cdr3_aa: CASSSGTSGGYQETQYF